The T cell receptor (beta chain) described here comes from a study of cytomegalovirus exposure and HLA in healthy donors. Findings of the study overall: Analysis was carried out at a later point, and it linked a missense DCLRE1C variant to TCR beta V- and J-gene trimming. Links to common viral pathogens appeared, in a later analysis, for several of the most significant clusters. According to the study, 160 or so TCR beta chains were cytomegalovirus-associated. In a later analysis, most CMV-associated TCR beta chains appeared HLA-restricted.

A note on this clone: Its antigen is still unknown.

Germline V gene data show CDR1 as MNHNS and CDR2 as SASEGT. This CDR3 has 16 residues. The V end was cut by 2 bases, the J end by 2 bases, with 10 bases between. The primer mix had 60 Vbeta and 13 Jbeta primers. Libraries were prepared by immunoSEQ multiplex PCR; TCRdb keeps only in-frame clonotypes and omits some of them. The table shows over 150,000 clones, with 70% to 90% occurring only once. The gene calls are TRBV6-1 and TRBJ2-6; tentative D call: TRBD2 (5 bases). This receptor was taken from a woman in her thirties in good health and CMV-seropositive. The sequencing input was PBMCs. The CDR3 reads CASSELHGTGANVLTF. Written as DNA, the CDR3 is TGTGCCAGCAGTGAATTGCACGGGACTGGGGCCAACGTCCTGACTTTC.